These 5 T cell receptor beta chains originate from one sample sequenced in a study of cytomegalovirus exposure and HLA in healthy donors. The PCR had 60 Vbeta and 13 Jbeta primers. The assay was immunoSEQ multiplex PCR, and TCRdb's table has in-frame clones only and misses some. Seen here are about 140,000 clones, 60% to 75% observed once, and the top ten hold about 6.5%. Sequenced input: PBMCs. These receptor sequences come from a man aged 25-45 years in good health and CMV-seronegative.

The chain combines TRBV28 with TRBJ2-1; TRBD2 might be the D (7 bases). The V end lost 3 bases, the J end lost 6 bases, and 18 bases lay between the germline ends. The CDR3 has 16 amino acids. CDR1 is MDHEN, CDR2 SYDVKM, per germline. CDR3 DNA: TGTGCCAGCAGTTTGACTTGGGGGGGCGCGCTCAATGAGCAGTTCTTC. This sequence encodes CASSLTWGGALNEQFF.

The chain uses TRBV4-2 and TRBJ2-1; D possibly corresponds to TRBD2 (7 bases). The CDR3 is 17 residues long. CDR1 LGHNA and CDR2 YNFKEQ come from the germline V gene. V lost 0 bases and J lost 6, with 18 bases in between. The DNA of the CDR3 is TGTGCCAGCAGCCAAGAAGGGGGGAGGGAGGGTCGCAATGAGCAGTTCTTC. This codes for CASSQEGGREGRNEQFF.

This chain connects TRBV6-5 to TRBJ2-3; 9 nucleotides line up with TRBD2. In germline, CDR1 is MNHEY, CDR2 SVGAGI. The CDR3 sequence is 15 residues long. Germline trimming cut 6 bases from V and 6 bases from J; bases unmatched to any gene: 10. In DNA, the CDR3 is TGTGCCAGCAGGCGACTAGCGGTCAATGGGGATACGCAGTATTTT. Amino acids: CASRRLAVNGDTQYF.

J is TRBJ2-1 and V is TRBV4-2; D is unclear. The CDR3 sequence is 12 residues long. In germline, CDR1 is LGHNA, CDR2 YNFKEQ. V was pared by 4 bases and J by 9 bases, with 10 bases between. CDR3 sequence reads: CASSRQTSEQFF. The CDR3 region has the DNA TGTGCCAGCAGCCGCCAAACAAGTGAGCAGTTCTTC.

The CDR3 sequence: CASSEAGTEYYGYTF. The CDR3 coding sequence is TGTGCCAGCAGTGAAGCTGGGACAGAATACTATGGCTACACCTTC. The rearrangement joins TRBV6-1 to TRBJ1-2; 7 nucleotides agree with TRBD1. The V gene's germline CDR1 is MNHNS and CDR2 SASEGT. Trimming took 0 bases from V and 3 from J; bases not matched to a gene: 4. The CDR3 contains 15 residues.